The present TCR beta chain was sequenced within a study of response to subunit inactivated influenza vaccine. Study-level points and caveats: The authors proposed limited new T cell recruitment per seasonal influenza vaccination.

In its sample, this clonotype was seen many times. As yet, its antigen is unknown. TCRdb used MiXCR to reprocess the RT-PCR reads, holding one entry per CDR3 protein. The repertoire consists of fewer than 700,000 distinct CDR3 sequences, with 13% occurring once and the leading ten covering around 12%. CDR3 size: 12 residues. Trimming took off 6 bases at V and 7 bases at J, with 11 bases between the two ends. Germline loops: CDR1 MNHNY, CDR2 SVGAGI (reference sequence). The sequenced sample was PBMCs from blood, obtained more than 35 days after vaccination. The sequence was collected from a man between 45 and 60 years old who received an inactivated influenza vaccine. The V call is TRBV6-6, the J call TRBJ2-3; D gene unclear. Here the CDR3 DNA reads TGTGCCAGCAGCCAAACACCTAATACGCAGTATTTT. It translates to CASSQTPNTQYF.